Shown below are 28 T cell receptor beta chains from a single sample sequenced in a study of a mutant IDH1 vaccine in newly diagnosed glioma. As to time point: week 5, during vaccination. Topical imiquimod accompanied each vaccine dose, which consisted of 300 ug of mutant IDH1 20-mer peptide. Measured with immunoSEQ multiplex PCR; TCRdb has only the in-frame clones, and not every one. The table includes tens of thousands of clones, 82% detected once. Their antigens are not known. Sequencing used PBMCs, obtained from a glioma patient whose treatment included an IDH1 peptide vaccine. The receptors derive from a woman aged 18-29 years with glioma. Some clones in this sample may be carry-over from other donors' samples.

The chain is built from TRBV7-2 and TRBJ1-2; D remains ambiguous. Per germline, CDR1 SGHTA and CDR2 FQGNSA. Trimming took off 1 base at V and 4 bases at J, with 10 bases between the two ends. The CDR3 runs 14 residues. CDR3 region: CASSLDHGSYGYTF. In DNA, the CDR3 is TGTGCCAGCAGCTTAGATCACGGCAGCTATGGCTACACCTTC.

The chain is built from TRBV5-1 and TRBJ2-3; D gene ambiguous. From germline, CDR1 is SGHRS and CDR2 YFSETQ. Trimming removed 0 bases from V and 5 bases from J, with 13 bases in between. This CDR3 comprises 15 residues. CDR3 coding DNA: TGCGCCAGCAGCTTGGATAGAACAGTGGGAGATACGCAGTATTTT. Translating gives CASSLDRTVGDTQYF.

The rearrangement links TRBV7-9 to TRBJ2-7; TRBD2 matches at 7 bases. Germline loops: CDR1 SEHNR, CDR2 FQNEAQ (reference sequence). The CDR3 totals 16 residues. The junction had 13 bases not matched to a gene; V was cut back by 5 bases and J by 3 bases. The CDR3 coding sequence is TGTGCCAGCAGCACAACCTCTAGCGGAGAAGACTACGAGCAGTACTTC. Its protein is CASSTTSSGEDYEQYF.

The chain recombines TRBV11-1 with TRBJ1-2; 7 nucleotides align to TRBD1. V lost 5 bases, J lost 7 bases, and 13 bases stayed unmatched. The V gene's germline CDR1 is SGHAT and CDR2 FQDESV (reference sequence). CDR3 size: 15 residues. The CDR3 sequence is CASSIASRGTGGYTF. The CDR3 nucleotides are TGTGCCAGCAGCATCGCCTCCAGGGGGACGGGTGGCTACACCTTC.

In this sample, this clone turned up once. The J gene is TRBJ2-3, the V gene TRBV5-6; TRBD2 agrees at 8 bases. The CDR3 is 16 residues long. Per the germline V gene, CDR1 is SGHDT and CDR2 is YYEEEE. Unmatched junction bases numbered 9, after V lost 1 base and J lost 5 bases. The CDR3 DNA sequence: TGTGCCAGCAGCTTGAGGAGCGGGAGAATTTTAGATACGCAGTATTTT. Translated: CASSLRSGRILDTQYF.

The rearrangement joins TRBV9 to TRBJ1-4; TRBD1 agrees at 7 bases. This CDR3 comprises 15 residues. V shed 2 bases and J 6 bases; nucleotides not matched to a gene: 7. Germline V gene data show CDR1 as SGDLS and CDR2 as YYNGEE. The CDR3 bases are TGTGCCAGCAGCGTTTCGATCAGGGGGGATGAAAAACTGTTTTTT. This encodes CASSVSIRGDEKLFF.

V gene TRBV7-8 combines with J gene TRBJ1-1, with D unclear. Trimming removed 0 bases at V and 0 bases at J, with 8 bases between. Germline lookup yields CDR1 SGHVS and CDR2 FQNEAQ. This CDR3 has 15 amino acids. CDR3 DNA sequence: TGTGCCAGCAGCTTAGCAGGTGTGATGAACACTGAAGCTTTCTTT. Encoded protein: CASSLAGVMNTEAFF.

The V and J genes are TRBV7-9 and TRBJ1-4; no clear D. CDR3 length: 16 amino acids. CDR1 is SEHNR and CDR2 is FQNEAQ in the germline V gene (reference sequence). Deletions cut 3 bases from V and 0 bases from J, with 11 bases between. CDR3 bases: TGTGCCAGCAGCTTTAAACGGATTGCAACTAATGAAAAACTGTTTTTT. Translated, it gives CASSFKRIATNEKLFF.

The V gene is TRBV4-3, the J gene TRBJ1-5, with D uncertain. Trimming left V 1 base short and J 3 bases short, with 10 bases between. The CDR3 contains 15 residues. In germline, CDR1 is LGHNA, CDR2 YSLEER. The CDR3 here is CASSQGVGANQPQHF. CDR3 coding DNA: TGCGCCAGCAGCCAAGGCGTAGGCGCCAATCAGCCCCAGCATTTT.

This chain joins TRBV29-1 and TRBJ2-7; the match to TRBD2 covers 8 bases. The CDR3 has 12 amino acids. Germline CDR1 reads SQVTM; CDR2 reads ANQGSEA. J gave up 5 bases and V 6 bases, and 6 bases lay outside the gene matches. The CDR3 DNA reads as TGCAGCGTCCGCGGGAGGAGCAACGAGCAGTACTTC. This encodes CSVRGRSNEQYF.

The chain couples TRBV19 to TRBJ2-7, with unresolved D. Trimming took 1 base from V and 3 from J, leaving 7 bases between them. The CDR3 is 13 amino acids. The germline CDR1 and CDR2 sequences are LNHDA and SQIVND (reference sequence). The CDR3 reads CASSIARNYEQYF. DNA for the CDR3: TGTGCCAGTAGTATAGCTAGGAACTACGAGCAGTACTTC. Complete variable domain (other parts from reference TRBV19 and TRBJ2-7): DGGITQSPKYLFRKEGQNVTLSCEQNLNHDAMYWYRQDPGQGLRLIYYSQIVNDFQKGDIAEGYSVSREKKESFPLTVTSAQKNPTAFYLCASSIARNYEQYFGPGTRLTVT.

The J gene is TRBJ2-1, the V gene TRBV7-8; 8 bases match TRBD1. The V gene end was trimmed by 5 bases and the J gene end by 1 base; junction bases not matched to a gene: 4. CDR3 size: 15 residues. Germline assignment: CDR1 SGHVS and CDR2 FQNEAQ. CDR3 sequence: CASSLDRGSYNEQFF. The CDR3 DNA is TGTGCCAGCAGCCTCGACAGGGGTTCCTACAATGAGCAGTTCTTC. The complete variable domain, with remaining parts taken from reference TRBV7-8 and TRBJ2-1, reads GAGVSQSPRYKVAKRGQDVALRCDPISGHVSLFWYQQALGQGPEFLTYFQNEAQLDKSGLPSDRFFAERPEGSVSTLKIQRTQQEDSAVYLCASSLDRGSYNEQFFGPGTRLTVL.

In this sample, this clone turned up a few times. The CDR3 protein is CATAIWTGGEPQHF. CDR3 coding DNA: TGTGCCACCGCCATTTGGACAGGGGGCGAACCCCAGCATTTT. J is TRBJ1-5 and V is TRBV19; 11 bases are a match to TRBD1. V lost 10 bases to trimming and J lost 10 bases; unmatched junction nucleotides: 12. Per the germline V gene, CDR1 is LNHDA and CDR2 is SQIVND (reference sequence). This CDR3 spans 14 amino acids.

This sequence joins TRBV9 and TRBJ2-7, with no clear D. V was shortened by 0 bases and J by 5 bases, with 12 bases between the two germline ends. The germline V gene has CDR1 SGDLS and CDR2 YYNGEE. There are 14 residues in the CDR3. The CDR3 spells CASSVAAGPHEQYF. In nucleotides, the CDR3 is TGTGCCAGCAGCGTAGCGGCAGGCCCCCACGAGCAGTACTTC.

V gene TRBV5-1 combines with J gene TRBJ2-1, with 7 bases lining up with TRBD2. Trimming took 4 bases from V and 5 from J; bases not matched to a gene: 9. This CDR3 region has 15 residues. Germline assignment: CDR1 SGHRS and CDR2 YFSETQ. The CDR3 loop is CASSRAGIGDNEQFF. CDR3 nucleotide sequence: TGCGCCAGCAGCCGAGCGGGGATTGGGGACAATGAGCAGTTCTTC. Filled out from reference TRBV5-1 and TRBJ2-1, the complete variable domain reads KAGVTQTPRYLIKTRGQQVTLSCSPISGHRSVSWYQQTPGQGLQFLFEYFSETQRNKGNFPGRFSGRQFSNSRSEMNVSTLELGDSALYLCASSRAGIGDNEQFFGPGTRLTVL.

The chain employs TRBV5-4 and TRBJ2-5; D gene ambiguous. Between the trimmed V and J ends, which lost 0 bases and 2 bases, there was a span of 8 bases. The CDR3 length is 14 residues. The V gene's germline CDR1 is SGHNT and CDR2 YYREEE (reference sequence). CDR3 nucleotides: TGTGCCAGCAGCTTGGGTACCTATCAAGAGACCCAGTACTTC. This translates into CASSLGTYQETQYF. Based on the CDR3 plus reference TRBV5-4 and TRBJ2-5, the full variable domain is ETGVTQSPTHLIKTRGQQVTLRCSSQSGHNTVSWYQQALGQGPQFIFQYYREEENGRGNFPPRFSGLQFPNYSSELNVNALELDDSALYLCASSLGTYQETQYFGPGTRLLVL.

V and J are TRBV7-9 and TRBJ1-2; 9 bases are a match to TRBD1. J lost 4 bases, V lost 5 bases, and 5 bases had no gene match. The CDR3 is 14 residues long. CDR1 is SEHNR, CDR2 FQNEAQ, per germline (reference sequence). CDR3 nucleotides: TGTGCCAGCAGCCGGACAGGGGCTGGCTATGGCTACACCTTC. Translated, it gives CASSRTGAGYGYTF.

Comment on this clone: This CDR3 is also generated by other DNA sequences in the sample. The CDR3 DNA is TGTGCCAGCAGTTACTCGAGACAGGGGACTCAGCCCCAGCATTTT. Its translation is CASSYSRQGTQPQHF. This chain uses TRBV6-5 with TRBJ1-5, with TRBD1 matching 8 bases. Germline V lookup: CDR1 MNHEY, CDR2 SVGAGI. The trim removed 0 bases at V and 6 bases at J, leaving 4 bases unmatched. CDR3 length: 15 amino acids.

The chain joins TRBV5-1 to TRBJ1-1; TRBD1 might be the D (6 bases). CDR1 is SGHRS, CDR2 YFSETQ, per germline. This CDR3 spans 14 amino acids. Trimming removed 6 bases at V and 1 base at J, with 13 bases between. CDR3 sequence (DNA): TGCGCCAGCACCGAACGGACAGAGAACACTGAAGCTTTCTTT. It translates to CASTERTENTEAFF.

The rearrangement joins TRBV6-4 to TRBJ2-1; no clear D. The V and J ends lost 3 bases and 8 bases respectively, with 11 bases between them. CDR1 and CDR2 (germline): MRHNA, SNTAGT. The CDR3 runs to 13 residues. CDR3 nucleotides: TGTGCCAGCAGTGAAGGACCCGAGGATGAGCAGTTCTTC. Translated, it gives CASSEGPEDEQFF.

The chain uses TRBV2 and TRBJ1-2; D not certain. The CDR3 extends over 12 amino acids. CDR1 and CDR2 from the germline V gene are SNHLY and FYNNEI. V gave up 1 base and J gave up 2 bases, with 2 bases separating them. CDR3 nucleotides: TGTGCCAGCAGTGAAGGAAACTATGGCTACACCTTC. Translation: CASSEGNYGYTF.

This chain joins TRBV5-1 and TRBJ2-3; D is undetermined. Trimming pared 3 bases from V and 5 bases from J, leaving 19 bases between. From germline, CDR1 is SGHRS and CDR2 YFSETQ. The CDR3 consists of 16 residues. The CDR3 DNA sequence: TGCGCCAGCAGCTCGCCGCAGTGGCTCGGAGAAGATACGCAGTATTTT. It yields the protein CASSSPQWLGEDTQYF.

The genes are TRBV28 and TRBJ2-6, with TRBD1 matching 9 bases. The germline CDR1 and CDR2 sequences are MDHEN and SYDVKM. This CDR3 is built from 16 residues. Trimming cost V 6 bases and J 11 bases; bases outside gene matches: 14. In DNA form, the CDR3 reads TGTGCCAGCAGCCGTTCTTTGGGACAGGGAGACGACGTCCTGACTTTC. This sequence encodes CASSRSLGQGDDVLTF.

J is TRBJ2-7 and V is TRBV23-1, with 9 bases identical to TRBD1. TRBV23-1 carries the ORF label, with uncertain function. V gave up 4 bases and J gave up 5 bases; unmatched junction bases: 9. The CDR3 is 15 residues long. The CDR3 here is CASSPPRTGDDEQYF. CDR3 sequence (DNA): TGCGCCAGCAGTCCTCCCCGGACAGGGGATGACGAGCAGTACTTC.

This chain uses TRBV6-5 with TRBJ2-1; 8 nucleotides align to TRBD2. Germline values: CDR1 MNHEY, CDR2 SVGAGI. The CDR3 has 15 amino acids. The V segment lost 6 bases and the J segment 3 bases; nucleotides outside the gene matches: 7. DNA of the CDR3: TGTGCCAGCAGCTTTTCCGGGACTAGCTACAATGAGCAGTTCTTC. It specifies CASSFSGTSYNEQFF.

The V and J genes are TRBV11-3 and TRBJ1-1, with a tentative D call TRBD1 (6 bases). The CDR3 spans 12 residues. Deletions cut 5 bases from V and 7 bases from J, with 11 bases between. Germline CDR1 reads SGHNT; CDR2 reads YENEEA. The chain's CDR3 is CASSLGQFEAFF. The CDR3, as DNA: TGTGCCAGCAGCCTCGGACAGTTTGAAGCTTTCTTT.

The chain is built from TRBV29-1 and TRBJ2-1, with 10 bases fitting TRBD1. CDR3 length: 11 amino acids. J lost 7 bases, V lost 7 bases, and 1 base had no gene match. Germline V CDR1 and CDR2: SQVTM, ANQGSEA. CDR3 sequence reads: CSAGQGNEQFF. The CDR3 DNA sequence: TGCAGCGCGGGACAGGGGAATGAGCAGTTCTTC.

This chain connects TRBV7-9 to TRBJ2-7; 12 bases match TRBD2. The CDR3 is 14 residues long. J gave up 7 bases and V 6 bases, and 7 bases lay outside the gene matches. Germline V gives CDR1 SEHNR, CDR2 FQNEAQ (reference sequence). The CDR3: CASSGTSGPREQYF. CDR3 DNA sequence: TGTGCCAGCAGTGGGACTAGCGGGCCCCGGGAGCAGTACTTC.